A selection of T cell receptor beta chains follows, all from one sample in a study of cytomegalovirus exposure and HLA in healthy donors. Repertoires were generated with immunoSEQ multiplex PCR, while TCRdb's copy carries only in-frame clones and drops some. The table shows around 150,000 clones, with roughly three quarters occurring only once. Material for sequencing was PBMCs. These receptors originate from a human donor in good health. The CDR3 runs from the conserved cysteine through the conserved F or W. Fields, in order: V gene, D gene, J gene, clone size, CDR3 protein, CDR3 DNA. A D gene is named only where the DNA matches it firmly. Clone sizes are given selectively: once, few, many, or a class where the clone is expanded.

TRBV29-1,TRBD2,TRBJ2-3,.,CSVLLAGHTDTQYF,TGCAGCGTATTACTAGCGGGTCACACAGATACGCAGTATTTT
TRBV11-2,.,TRBJ2-5,.,CASSFRPRGAVKETQYF,TGTGCCAGCAGCTTCCGCCCGCGAGGAGCGGTCAAAGAGACCCAGTACTTC
TRBV15,.,TRBJ2-7,.,CATRTGVKEEQYF,TGCGCCACCAGGACGGGGGTTAAGGAAGAGCAGTACTTC
TRBV7-9,TRBD1,TRBJ1-2,few,CSSSLGTGGTYGYTF,TGTTCCAGCAGCCTCGGGACAGGGGGCACCTATGGCTACACCTTC
TRBV5-1,TRBD2,TRBJ2-3,.,CASSLRLAGGSVTQYF,TGCGCCAGCAGCTTGAGACTAGCGGGAGGTTCTGTTACGCAGTATTTT
TRBV30,.,TRBJ2-5,.,CAWSPSLGMTQYF,TGTGCCTGGAGCCCTAGCCTCGGGATGACCCAGTACTTC
TRBV7-9,TRBD1,TRBJ2-7,.,CASSSRGEQYF,TGTGCCAGCAGCTCCAGGGGGGAGCAGTACTTC
TRBV5-6,.,TRBJ2-7,once,CASSRGVYYEQYF,TGTGCCAGCAGCCGCGGGGTATACTACGAGCAGTACTTC
TRBV6-5,.,TRBJ2-7,few,CASSRARSSYEQYF,TGTGCCAGCAGTCGCGCCAGGTCTTCCTACGAGCAGTACTTC
TRBV7-2,TRBD2,TRBJ2-5,.,CASSLVWASGRALETQYF,TGTGCCAGCAGCTTAGTCTGGGCTAGCGGGAGGGCCCTGGAGACCCAGTACTTC
TRBV7-3,TRBD2,TRBJ2-1,.,CASSLQPAGEQFF,TGTGCCAGCAGCTTACAGCCAGCGGGAGAGCAGTTCTTC
TRBV25-1,.,TRBJ1-1,few,CASSLLGETEAFF,TGTGCCAGCAGTCTACTCGGGGAGACTGAAGCTTTCTTT
TRBV30,TRBD1,TRBJ2-5,.,CAWSLTGVKETQYF,TGTGCCTGGAGTCTCACAGGGGTGAAAGAGACCCAGTACTTC
TRBV13,.,TRBJ2-3,.,CASSLTGLTDTQYF,TGTGCCAGCAGCTTAACGGGTCTCACAGATACGCAGTATTTT
TRBV9,.,TRBJ2-1,.,CASSFLQTRDYNEQFF,TGTGCCAGCAGCTTTCTCCAGACTAGAGACTACAATGAGCAGTTCTTC
TRBV4-2,.,TRBJ1-2,.,CASSQDGGYTF,TGTGCCAGCAGCCAAGACGGTGGCTACACCTTC
TRBV5-6,.,TRBJ2-1,.,CASSSLSQSSYNEQFF,TGTGCCAGCAGCTCCCTCAGTCAAAGCTCCTACAATGAGCAGTTCTTC
TRBV5-3,TRBD2,TRBJ2-7,few,CARSREAGGSHTYEQYF,TGTGCCAGAAGCCGGGAGGCCGGCGGGAGCCACACCTACGAGCAGTACTTC
TRBV28,.,TRBJ1-2,.,CATLRGSYGYTF,TGTGCCACCCTTCGCGGGAGCTATGGCTACACCTTC
TRBV7-6,TRBD2,TRBJ2-5,.,CASSSGLAGETRTQYF,TGTGCCAGCAGCTCCGGACTAGCGGGGGAGACAAGGACCCAGTACTTC
TRBV6-1,TRBD1,TRBJ1-1,.,CASSFRQGATEAFF,TGTGCCAGCAGTTTCCGACAGGGGGCCACTGAAGCTTTCTTT
TRBV19,TRBD1,TRBJ1-5,.,CASSMGGTGYSNQPQHF,TGTGCCAGTAGTATGGGGGGGACAGGCTATAGCAATCAGCCCCAGCATTTT
TRBV6-1,.,TRBJ1-2,.,CASSRRSDYGYTF,TGTGCCAGCAGTCGTCGGTCGGACTATGGCTACACCTTC
TRBV6-5,TRBD1,TRBJ1-2,once,CASSRTPTGTSGYTF,TGTGCCAGCAGTAGAACCCCGACAGGGACCAGTGGCTACACCTTC
TRBV4-1,TRBD1,TRBJ2-3,.,CASSQDLLTGGATDTQYF,TGCGCCAGCAGCCAAGATCTCCTGACAGGGGGCGCCACAGATACGCAGTATTTT
TRBV19,.,TRBJ2-7,.,CASSRSPGDSYEQYF,TGTGCCAGTAGCAGGAGCCCGGGAGACTCCTACGAGCAGTACTTC
TRBV19,.,TRBJ2-3,once,CASQSRGGQGDTQYF,TGTGCCTCACAATCGCGTGGGGGCCAGGGCGATACGCAGTATTTT
TRBV7-9,TRBD1,TRBJ1-5,.,CSSSYGQGIQPQHF,TGTTCCAGCAGCTACGGACAGGGGATCCAGCCCCAGCATTTT
TRBV6-5,.,TRBJ1-1,few,CASSVTGLGLTEAFF,TGTGCCAGCAGTGTTACGGGGTTAGGGCTCACTGAAGCTTTCTTT
TRBV7-9,TRBD1,TRBJ1-2,.,CASSPRGLVSGYTF,TGTGCCAGCAGTCCCAGGGGGCTTGTAAGCGGCTACACCTTC
TRBV29-1,TRBD1,TRBJ2-2,.,CSVGQGARTGELFF,TGCAGCGTTGGACAGGGGGCGCGTACCGGGGAGCTGTTTTTT
TRBV4-1,.,TRBJ1-4,.,CASSQVSLAGNEKLFF,TGCGCCAGCAGCCAAGTCTCGCTGGCAGGGAATGAAAAACTGTTTTTT
TRBV4-3,.,TRBJ2-3,.,CASSPQNGGTDTQYF,TGCGCCAGCAGCCCTCAGAACGGAGGGACAGATACGCAGTATTTT
TRBV18,TRBD1,TRBJ1-6,.,CASSGTGGAWSDNNSPLHF,TGTGCCAGCTCAGGCACAGGGGGCGCTTGGTCGGATAATAATTCACCCCTCCACTTT
TRBV6-6,.,TRBJ2-2,.,CASSYRGVGELFF,TGTGCCAGCAGTTACAGGGGTGTCGGGGAGCTGTTTTTT
TRBV11-2,TRBD2,TRBJ2-3,.,CASSPRTSGGVTDTQYF,TGTGCCAGCAGCCCGCGGACTAGCGGGGGGGTCACAGATACGCAGTATTTT
TRBV7-7,.,TRBJ2-7,once,CASSLNGFGEQYF,TGTGCCAGCAGCTTAAACGGGTTCGGCGAGCAGTACTTC
TRBV19,.,TRBJ1-2,.,CATLPQGPDYGYTF,TGTGCCACCCTACCACAGGGACCCGACTATGGCTACACCTTC
TRBV7-9,.,TRBJ1-5,.,CASSLVGGNQPQHF,TGTGCCAGCAGCTTAGTCGGGGGCAATCAGCCCCAGCATTTT
TRBV7-2,.,TRBJ2-5,few,CASSLDVSLETQYF,TGTGCCAGCAGCTTAGATGTGTCGTTGGAGACCCAGTACTTC
TRBV19,TRBD1,TRBJ2-3,.,CASRKDRGRADTQYF,TGTGCCAGTAGGAAAGACAGGGGGAGGGCAGATACGCAGTATTTT
TRBV19,TRBD1,TRBJ2-3,once,CASSIGQGADDTQYF,TGTGCCAGTAGTATCGGACAGGGGGCAGATGATACGCAGTATTTT
TRBV6-5,.,TRBJ2-7,few,CATSTGSYEQYF,TGTGCCACTTCGACAGGTTCCTACGAGCAGTACTTC
TRBV14,.,TRBJ2-1,.,CASSTLGTQDNEQFF,TGTGCCAGCAGCACACTAGGGACACAAGACAATGAGCAGTTCTTC
TRBV30,TRBD1,TRBJ2-1,.,CAWSGQGAGNEQFF,TGTGCCTGGAGTGGACAGGGGGCCGGTAATGAGCAGTTCTTC
TRBV18,TRBD1,TRBJ1-1,once,CASSPRTGKNTEAFF,TGTGCCAGCTCACCCCGGACAGGGAAGAACACTGAAGCTTTCTTT
TRBV6-1,TRBD1,TRBJ1-1,few,CASSEQGGTEAFF,TGTGCCAGCAGTGAACAGGGGGGCACTGAAGCTTTCTTT
TRBV2,TRBD1,TRBJ1-2,.,CASSARDSGYGYTF,TGTGCCAGCAGTGCCCGGGACAGCGGCTATGGCTACACCTTC
TRBV4-1,.,TRBJ1-1,.,CASSQFQGNTEAFF,TGCGCCAGCAGCCAATTCCAGGGGAACACTGAAGCTTTCTTT
TRBV30,.,TRBJ2-5,.,CAWKSRGAETQYF,TGTGCCTGGAAGAGTAGGGGCGCGGAGACCCAGTACTTC
TRBV7-2,TRBD2,TRBJ2-5,.,CASSYGLAGGETQYF,TGTGCCAGCAGCTACGGACTAGCGGGGGGAGAGACCCAGTACTTC
TRBV7-3,.,TRBJ2-1,few,CASSLMSRGEQFF,TGTGCCAGCAGCTTAATGTCACGGGGAGAGCAGTTCTTC
TRBV29-1,.,TRBJ2-7,.,CSVYVGTHYEQYF,TGCAGCGTTTATGTTGGGACACACTACGAGCAGTACTTC